This entry lists 16 T cell receptor beta chains sequenced from one sample in a study of ipilimumab plus nivolumab after autologous stem cell transplantation (dated by TCRdb to 2020 to 2022). The library was prepared using the immunoSEQ multiplex PCR assay. Entries here come from immuneACCESS through TCRdb and include only in-frame sequences with V and J called. Some clones fail to appear in such tables; in the studies checked, an unresolved V gene covers under half of the shortfall, and the cause of the remainder is unknown. This sample comprises around 16,000 clones, around four fifths of them detected only once. The leading ten clones occupy around a fifth of the sample. The sample consisted of PBMCs, taken in a trial of ipilimumab plus nivolumab as post-transplant consolidation. These receptors all stem from a male donor with diffuse large B-cell lymphoma.

The chain recombines TRBV11-3 with TRBJ2-7; no clear D. The CDR3 is 13 residues long. Trimming shortened V by 5 bases and J by 9 bases, and 17 bases separated the two germline ends. Germline lookup yields CDR1 SGHNT and CDR2 YENEEA. The CDR3 reads CASSAQPGSVQYF. The CDR3 nucleotides read TGTGCCAGCAGCGCGCAGCCTGGGTCGGTGCAGTACTTC.

The chain combines TRBV19 with TRBJ2-7; D may correspond to TRBD1 or TRBD2 (5 bases each). Germline CDR1 reads LNHDA; CDR2 reads SQIVND (reference sequence). The CDR3 loop spans 14 amino acids. Trimming stripped 6 bases from V and 3 bases from J, with 15 bases between. The CDR3 DNA reads as TGTGCCAGTAGCTCCGACAGTGGAGGCTACGAGCAGTACTTC. Its translation: CASSSDSGGYEQYF. Variable domain in full (rest from reference TRBV19 and TRBJ2-7): DGGITQSPKYLFRKEGQNVTLSCEQNLNHDAMYWYRQDPGQGLRLIYYSQIVNDFQKGDIAEGYSVSREKKESFPLTVTSAQKNPTAFYLCASSSDSGGYEQYFGPGTRLTVT.

This chain links TRBV5-1 with TRBJ2-1; 8 nucleotides align to TRBD2. The CDR3 has 15 amino acids. J was trimmed by 7 bases and V by 2 bases; bases with no gene match: 8. CDR1 SGHRS and CDR2 YFSETQ come from the germline V gene. In nucleotides, the CDR3 is TGCGCCAGCAGCTTATCCGGGACTAGTATTAATGAGCAGTTCTTC. Translated, it gives CASSLSGTSINEQFF.

The V and J genes are TRBV27 and TRBJ1-5, with D possibly matching TRBD1 (5 bases). The V end lost 7 bases, the J end lost 3 bases, and 13 bases lay between the germline ends. The CDR3 sequence is 14 residues long. Looked up from germline, CDR1 is MNHEY and CDR2 is SMNVEV (reference sequence). CDR3: CASNPDRDNQPQHF. CDR3 coding DNA: TGTGCCAGCAACCCAGACAGAGACAATCAGCCCCAGCATTTT.

This clone has just one count. The rearrangement links TRBV6-1 to TRBJ1-2; a weak D match, TRBD1 (6 bases). This CDR3 contains 16 residues. The V gene's germline CDR1 is MNHNS and CDR2 SASEGT. Trimming removed 2 bases from V and 8 bases from J, with 21 bases in between. CDR3 loop: CASSETAPGGARGYTF. DNA of the CDR3: TGTGCCAGCAGTGAAACGGCGCCGGGGGGCGCGAGGGGCTACACCTTC.

This chain uses TRBV5-6 with TRBJ2-2; TRBD2 might be the D (5 bases). Germline CDR1 is SGHDT and CDR2 is YYEEEE. With 3 bases removed from V and 7 bases from J, the gap between germline ends came to 13 bases. This CDR3 has 14 amino acids. DNA for the CDR3: TGTGCCAGCAGCTCTGGACGAGGGATCGGGGAGCTGTTTTTT. Amino acids: CASSSGRGIGELFF.

In regard to this clone: The junction shows a germline mismatch at one end, possibly a read error. The chain joins TRBV2 to TRBJ2-3; D is unclear. Per germline, CDR1 SNHLY and CDR2 FYNNEI. The CDR3 is 11 residues long. As DNA, the CDR3 is TGTGCCAGCAGTGATACAGATATGCAGTATTTT. This codes for CASSDTDMQYF.

The rearrangement uses TRBV5-1 and TRBJ1-1, with TRBD1 as a possible D gene (5 bases). CDR1 SGHRS and CDR2 YFSETQ come from the germline V gene. Trimming shortened V by 3 bases and J by 0 bases, and 12 bases separated the two germline ends. The CDR3 spans 15 residues. The CDR3 loop reads CASSSLLGVNTEAFF. In DNA, the CDR3 is TGCGCCAGCAGCTCCCTATTGGGGGTGAACACTGAAGCTTTCTTT.

This CDR3 is CASSPQGNTEAFF. The CDR3 bases are TGTGCCAGCTCACCACAGGGGAACACTGAAGCTTTCTTT. This rearrangement joins TRBV18 to TRBJ1-1; D unresolved. Per germline, CDR1 KGHSH and CDR2 LQKENI. The CDR3 covers 13 residues. The ends were cut back, 1 base at V and 1 base at J, with 4 bases in the middle.

The chain carries TRBV5-1 and TRBJ1-4, with 7 bases identical to TRBD1. The CDR3 consists of 14 residues. Germline CDR1 SGHRS, CDR2 YFSETQ. V gave up 4 bases and J gave up 3 bases; unmatched junction bases: 3. CDR3 protein: CASSAGQPNEKLFF. CDR3 coding DNA: TGCGCCAGCAGCGCGGGACAGCCTAATGAAAAACTGTTTTTT.

J is TRBJ2-1 and V is TRBV27; 8 bases line up with TRBD1. This CDR3 comprises 13 residues. Germline trimming cut 8 bases from V and 4 bases from J; bases unmatched to any gene: 4. Per the germline V gene, CDR1 is MNHEY and CDR2 is SMNVEV (reference sequence). The CDR3 DNA reads TGTGCCAGCCGGGGGACAGGATACAATGAGCAGTTCTTC. Translating it yields CASRGTGYNEQFF.

This clone was seen just once. The chain carries TRBV11-1 and TRBJ2-2; no firm D call. Germline CDR1 reads SGHAT; CDR2 reads FQDESV (reference sequence). Trimming took off 2 bases at V and 5 bases at J, with 15 bases between the two ends. The CDR3 loop spans 16 amino acids. CDR3 sequence (DNA): TGTGCCAGCAGCTTATCGCTTGTGGCAAGGACCGGGGAGCTGTTTTTT. The encoded protein is CASSLSLVARTGELFF.

This clone was counted a single time. This CDR3 fails to terminate in the conserved phenylalanine or tryptophan, so it likely reflects a read error. No DNA is shown, since the ends of the CDR3 on it are uncertain; the CDR3 is the one TCRdb lists. The chain recombines TRBV21-1 with TRBJ1-1; TRBD1, as called in the table, went unchecked against the DNA. TRBV21-1 is marked as a pseudogene. The CDR3 contains 10 residues when both ends are counted. The CDR3 protein is CASSKGAGTR.

This clone was seen more than once but under ten times. The genes are TRBV7-8 and TRBJ1-2; TRBD1 is a possible D gene (6 bases). Trimming took 1 base from V and 8 from J, leaving 11 bases between them. The CDR3 is 13 amino acids. Germline assignment: CDR1 SGHVS and CDR2 FQNEAQ. The CDR3 spells CASSLEQGLGYTF. CDR3 nucleotides: TGTGCCAGCAGCTTAGAACAGGGCCTAGGCTACACCTTC.

This rearrangement joins TRBV5-1 to TRBJ1-2, with a weak D call TRBD1 (5 bases). CDR1 SGHRS and CDR2 YFSETQ come from the germline V gene. CDR3 length equals 12 residues. V shed 4 bases and J shed 4 bases, with 8 bases lying between them. The CDR3 DNA follows: TGCGCCAGCAGCCGGGGGACCTATGGCTACACCTTC. Protein product: CASSRGTYGYTF.

The V and J genes are TRBV9 and TRBJ1-1; the D is unclear. The CDR3 runs 14 residues. V was trimmed by 4 bases and J by 1 base, leaving 11 bases between them. Germline lookup yields CDR1 SGDLS and CDR2 YYNGEE. This CDR3 is CASSQIGGNTEAFF. CDR3 bases: TGTGCCAGCAGCCAGATCGGCGGGAACACTGAAGCTTTCTTT.